The following is a TCR beta chain sequence with its context. Every bit of the isolated RNA underwent reverse transcription, so sequencing read expressed TCRB transcripts. TCRdb keeps only in-frame clones here, not all; method: immunoSEQ multiplex PCR. Found here are around 250,000 clones, around a quarter of them singletons; the top ten hold 3.5% to 4.5%. The CDR3 is 15 amino acids. CDR1 is LNHDA, CDR2 SQIVND, per germline (reference sequence). V shed 6 bases, J shed 1 base, and the junction held 6 bases outside the gene matches. These data come from a study of beta chain features in type 1 diabetes. Across the study: Age, gender, cell numbers and subset yield matched between patients and controls.

The sample consisted of central memory CD4+ T cells from blood. The sequence was obtained from a man aged 30-40 years in good health. The V and J genes are TRBV19 and TRBJ2-3, with 8 bases that match TRBD2. The CDR3 nucleotides are TGTGCCAGTAGATCCGGGAGGGCAGGCACAGATACGCAGTATTTT. This encodes CASRSGRAGTDTQYF.